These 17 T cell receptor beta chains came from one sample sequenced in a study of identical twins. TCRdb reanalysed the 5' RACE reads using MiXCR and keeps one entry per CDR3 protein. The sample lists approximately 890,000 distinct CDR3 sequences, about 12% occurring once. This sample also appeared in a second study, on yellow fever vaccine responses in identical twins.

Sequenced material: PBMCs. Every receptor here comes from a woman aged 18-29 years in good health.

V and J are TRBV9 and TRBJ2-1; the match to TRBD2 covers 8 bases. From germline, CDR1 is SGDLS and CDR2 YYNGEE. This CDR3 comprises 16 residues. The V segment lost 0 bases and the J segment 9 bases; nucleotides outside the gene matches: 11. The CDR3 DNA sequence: TGTGCCAGCAGCGTAGGGACTAGCCTCCAGTTGGGTGAGCAGTTCTTC. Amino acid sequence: CASSVGTSLQLGEQFF. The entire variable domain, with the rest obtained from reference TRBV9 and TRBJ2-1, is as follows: DSGVTQTPKHLITATGQRVTLRCSPRSGDLSVYWYQQSLDQGLQFLIQYYNGEERAKGNILERFSAQQFPDLHSELNLSSLELGDSALYFCASSVGTSLQLGEQFFGPGTRLTVL.

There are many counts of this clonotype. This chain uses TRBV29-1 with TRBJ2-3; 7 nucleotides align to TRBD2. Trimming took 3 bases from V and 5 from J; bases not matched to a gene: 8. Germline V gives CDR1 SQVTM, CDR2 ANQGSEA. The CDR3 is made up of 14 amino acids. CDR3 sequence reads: CSVDGRERIDTQYF. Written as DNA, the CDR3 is TGCAGCGTTGATGGGCGGGAGAGGATAGATACGCAGTATTTT.

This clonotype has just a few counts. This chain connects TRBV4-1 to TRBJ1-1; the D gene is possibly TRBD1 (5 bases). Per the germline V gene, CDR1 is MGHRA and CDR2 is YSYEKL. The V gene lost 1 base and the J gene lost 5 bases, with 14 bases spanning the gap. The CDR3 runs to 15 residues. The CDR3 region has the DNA TGCGCCAGCAGCCAAGGAAGGGGTTCGTTAACTGAAGCTTTCTTT. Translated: CASSQGRGSLTEAFF.

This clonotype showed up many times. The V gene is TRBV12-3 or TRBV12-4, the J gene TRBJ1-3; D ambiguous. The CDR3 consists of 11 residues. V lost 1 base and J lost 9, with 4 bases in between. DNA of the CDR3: TGTGCCAGCAGTTTAGGAGGCACCATATATTTT. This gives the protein CASSLGGTIYF.

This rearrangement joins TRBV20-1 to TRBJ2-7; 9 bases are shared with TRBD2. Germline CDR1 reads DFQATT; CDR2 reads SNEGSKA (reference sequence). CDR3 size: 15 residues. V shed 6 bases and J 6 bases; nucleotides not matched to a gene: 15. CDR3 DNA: TGCAGTGCCACTATAGCGGGAGCGTACTACGTCGAGCAGTACTTC. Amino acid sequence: CSATIAGAYYVEQYF.

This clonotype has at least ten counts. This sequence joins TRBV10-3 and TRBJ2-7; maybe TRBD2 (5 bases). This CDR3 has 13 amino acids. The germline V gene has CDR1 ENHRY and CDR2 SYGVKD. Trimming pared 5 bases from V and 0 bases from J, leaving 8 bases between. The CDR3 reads CAISSEGSYEQYF. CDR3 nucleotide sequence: TGTGCCATCAGTTCCGAGGGCTCCTACGAGCAGTACTTC.

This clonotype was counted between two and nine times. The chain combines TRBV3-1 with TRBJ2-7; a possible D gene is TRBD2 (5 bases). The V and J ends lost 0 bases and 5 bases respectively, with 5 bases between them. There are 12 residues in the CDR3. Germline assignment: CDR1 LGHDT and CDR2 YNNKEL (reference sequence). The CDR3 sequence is CASSQETNEQYF. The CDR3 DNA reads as TGTGCCAGCAGCCAAGAGACTAACGAGCAGTACTTC.

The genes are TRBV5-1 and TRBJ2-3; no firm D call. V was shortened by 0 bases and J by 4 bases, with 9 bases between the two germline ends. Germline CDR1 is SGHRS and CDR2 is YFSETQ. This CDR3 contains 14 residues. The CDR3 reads CASSLVTRADTQYF. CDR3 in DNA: TGCGCCAGCAGCTTGGTGACCCGCGCAGATACGCAGTATTTT.

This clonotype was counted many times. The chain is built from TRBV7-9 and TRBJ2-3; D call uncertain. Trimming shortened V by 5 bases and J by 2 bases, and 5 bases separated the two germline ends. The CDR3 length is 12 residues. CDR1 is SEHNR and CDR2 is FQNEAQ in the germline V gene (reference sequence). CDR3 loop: CASSPATDTQYF. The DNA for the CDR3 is TGTGCCAGCAGCCCAGCCACAGATACGCAGTATTTT.

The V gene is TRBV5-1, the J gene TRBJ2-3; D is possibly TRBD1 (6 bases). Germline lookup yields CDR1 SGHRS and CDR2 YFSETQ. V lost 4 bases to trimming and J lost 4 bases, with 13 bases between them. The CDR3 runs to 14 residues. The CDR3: CASSPLGQSDTQYF. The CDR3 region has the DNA TGCGCCAGCAGCCCCCTCGGACAGTCAGATACGCAGTATTTT.

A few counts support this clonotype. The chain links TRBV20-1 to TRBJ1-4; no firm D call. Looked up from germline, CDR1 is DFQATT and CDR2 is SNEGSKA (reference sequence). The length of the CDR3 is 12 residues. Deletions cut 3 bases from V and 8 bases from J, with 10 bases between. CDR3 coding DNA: TGCAGTGCTAGTGGCGGTGACGAAAAACTGTTTTTT. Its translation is CSASGGDEKLFF.

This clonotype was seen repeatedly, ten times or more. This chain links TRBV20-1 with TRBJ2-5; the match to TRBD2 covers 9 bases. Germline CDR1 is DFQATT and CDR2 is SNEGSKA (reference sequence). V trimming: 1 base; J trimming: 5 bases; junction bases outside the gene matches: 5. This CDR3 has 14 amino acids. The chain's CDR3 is CSARVGLAIETQYF. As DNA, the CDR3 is TGCAGTGCTAGAGTAGGACTAGCGATTGAGACCCAGTACTTC.

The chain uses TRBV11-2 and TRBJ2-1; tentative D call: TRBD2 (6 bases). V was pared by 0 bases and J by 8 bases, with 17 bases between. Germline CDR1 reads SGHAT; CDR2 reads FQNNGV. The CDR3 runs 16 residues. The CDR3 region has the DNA TGTGCCAGCAGCTTAGAAGGCCTAGCGAGAAACTATGAGCAGTTCTTC. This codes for CASSLEGLARNYEQFF.

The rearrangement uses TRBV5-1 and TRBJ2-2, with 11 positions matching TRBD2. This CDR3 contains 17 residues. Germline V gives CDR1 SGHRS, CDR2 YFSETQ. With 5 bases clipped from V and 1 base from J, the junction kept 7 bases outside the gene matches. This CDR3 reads CASSFGGTSGNTGELFF. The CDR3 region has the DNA TGCGCCAGCAGTTTCGGTGGGACTAGCGGGAACACCGGGGAGCTGTTTTTT. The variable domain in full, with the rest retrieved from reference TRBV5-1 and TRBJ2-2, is KAGVTQTPRYLIKTRGQQVTLSCSPISGHRSVSWYQQTPGQGLQFLFEYFSETQRNKGNFPGRFSGRQFSNSRSEMNVSTLELGDSALYLCASSFGGTSGNTGELFFGEGSRLTVL.

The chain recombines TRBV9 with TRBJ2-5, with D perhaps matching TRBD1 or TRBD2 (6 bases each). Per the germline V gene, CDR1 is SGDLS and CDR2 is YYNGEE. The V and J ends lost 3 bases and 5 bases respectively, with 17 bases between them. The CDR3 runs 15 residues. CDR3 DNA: TGTGCCAGCAGCGCGAGGGGGGCGCCGCTCGAGACCCAGTACTTC. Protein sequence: CASSARGAPLETQYF.

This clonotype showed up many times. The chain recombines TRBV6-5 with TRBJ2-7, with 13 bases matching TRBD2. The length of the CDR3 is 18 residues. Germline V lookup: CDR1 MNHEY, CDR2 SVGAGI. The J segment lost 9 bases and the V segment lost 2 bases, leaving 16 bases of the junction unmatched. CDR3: CASSYEGPGTSGMSGQYF. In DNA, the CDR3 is TGTGCCAGCAGTTACGAAGGTCCTGGGACTAGCGGGATGAGCGGGCAGTACTTC.

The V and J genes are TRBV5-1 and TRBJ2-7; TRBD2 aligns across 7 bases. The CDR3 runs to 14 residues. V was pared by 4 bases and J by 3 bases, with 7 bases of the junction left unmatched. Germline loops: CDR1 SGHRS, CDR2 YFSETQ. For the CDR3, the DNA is TGCGCCAGCAGCCCCGGGACTAACGGCTACGAGCAGTACTTC. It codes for CASSPGTNGYEQYF.